This T cell receptor beta chain was sequenced for a study of OX40 agonist ivuxolimab in advanced cancers. Trimming removed 5 bases from V and 0 bases from J, with 2 bases in between. From germline, CDR1 is LNHDA and CDR2 SQIVND (reference sequence). The CDR3 runs 12 residues. Libraries were prepared by immunoSEQ multiplex PCR; TCRdb keeps only in-frame clonotypes and omits some of them. The sample yields roughly 100,000 clones, 90% seen once. Autoimmune disease history or systemic immunosuppression led to patients being barred. This receptor was taken from an adult with an advanced solid tumor such as melanoma, head and neck, liver or kidney cancer. The sample in question was CD4+ or CD8+ T cells sorted from blood, obtained in a trial of the OX40 agonist ivuxolimab. V and J are TRBV19 and TRBJ1-3, with D unresolved. The CDR3 DNA sequence: TGTGCCAGTAGTTTCTCTGGAAACACCATATATTTT. Translated: CASSFSGNTIYF.